The source of this T cell receptor beta chain is a study of response to subunit inactivated influenza vaccine. General study findings and limits: The authors proposed limited new T cell recruitment per seasonal influenza vaccination.

One entry per CDR3 protein results from TCRdb running MiXCR on the RT-PCR reads. The sample yields a few hundred thousand distinct CDR3 sequences, approximately 7.8% seen once. This clonotype showed up many times. Its antigen is undetermined. This sample comprised PBMCs from blood, obtained less than 30 months after vaccination. This TCR came from a man aged 45 to 70 who received an inactivated influenza vaccine.

The CDR3 nucleotides are TGCGCCAGCAGCTTACAGACTAGCGGGAGCGCGGATACGCAGTATTTT. It is translated as CASSLQTSGSADTQYF. The V gene is TRBV5-1, the J gene TRBJ2-3; 12 bases map to TRBD2. The ends lost 2 bases at V and 6 bases at J; junction bases unmatched: 7. CDR3 length equals 16 residues. CDR1 SGHRS and CDR2 YFSETQ come from the germline V gene.